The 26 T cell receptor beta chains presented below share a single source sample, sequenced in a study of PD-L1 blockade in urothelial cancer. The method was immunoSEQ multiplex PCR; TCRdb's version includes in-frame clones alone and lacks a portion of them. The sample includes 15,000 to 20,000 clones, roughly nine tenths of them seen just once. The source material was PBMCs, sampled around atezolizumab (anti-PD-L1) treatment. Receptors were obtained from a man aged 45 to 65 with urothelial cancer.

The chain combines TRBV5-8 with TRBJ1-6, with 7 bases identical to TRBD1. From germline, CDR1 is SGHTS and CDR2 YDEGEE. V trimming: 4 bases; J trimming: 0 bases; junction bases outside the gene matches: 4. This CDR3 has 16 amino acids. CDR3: CASSRGQSSYNSPLHF. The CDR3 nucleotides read TGTGCCAGCAGCCGGGGACAGAGCTCCTATAATTCACCCCTCCACTTT.

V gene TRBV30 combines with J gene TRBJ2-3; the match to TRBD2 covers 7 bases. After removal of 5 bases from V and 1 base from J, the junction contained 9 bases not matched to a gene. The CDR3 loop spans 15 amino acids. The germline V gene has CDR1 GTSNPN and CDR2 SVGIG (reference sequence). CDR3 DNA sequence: TGTGCCTGGGAACGGGGGGAGCGGGGCACAGATACGCAGTATTTT. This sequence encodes CAWERGERGTDTQYF.

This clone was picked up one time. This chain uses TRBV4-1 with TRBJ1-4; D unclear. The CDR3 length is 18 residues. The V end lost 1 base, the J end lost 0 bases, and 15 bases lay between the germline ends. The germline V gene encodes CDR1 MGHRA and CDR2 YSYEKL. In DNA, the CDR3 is TGCGCCAGCAGCCAAGGCGTTATGGGCCTCCCAACTAATGAAAAACTGTTTTTT. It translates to CASSQGVMGLPTNEKLFF.

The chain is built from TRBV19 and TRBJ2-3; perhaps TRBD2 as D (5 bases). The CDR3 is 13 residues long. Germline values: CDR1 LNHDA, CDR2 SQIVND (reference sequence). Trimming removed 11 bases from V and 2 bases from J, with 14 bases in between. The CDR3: CASRRESTDTQYF. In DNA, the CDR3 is TGTGCCTCACGCCGGGAATCCACAGATACGCAGTATTTT.

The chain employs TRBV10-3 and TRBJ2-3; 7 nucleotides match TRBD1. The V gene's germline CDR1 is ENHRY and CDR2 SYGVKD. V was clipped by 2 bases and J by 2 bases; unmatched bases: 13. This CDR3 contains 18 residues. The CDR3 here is CAISETSTGTATTDTQYF. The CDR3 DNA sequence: TGTGCCATCAGTGAGACGTCGACCGGGACAGCCACCACAGATACGCAGTATTTT.

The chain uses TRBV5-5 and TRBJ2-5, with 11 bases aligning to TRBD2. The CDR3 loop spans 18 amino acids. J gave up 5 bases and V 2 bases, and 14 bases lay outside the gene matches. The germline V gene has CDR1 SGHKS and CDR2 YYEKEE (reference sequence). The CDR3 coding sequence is TGTGCCAGCAGCTTACTAGCGGGGGCCGCAAGTTCTGGGGAGACCCAGTACTTC. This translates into CASSLLAGAASSGETQYF.

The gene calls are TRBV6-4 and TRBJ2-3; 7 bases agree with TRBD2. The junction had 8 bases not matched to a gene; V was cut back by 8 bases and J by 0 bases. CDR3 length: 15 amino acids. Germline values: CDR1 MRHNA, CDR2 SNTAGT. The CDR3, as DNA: TGTGCCAGCCGACAGCGGGGCCTCAGCACAGATACGCAGTATTTT. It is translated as CASRQRGLSTDTQYF.

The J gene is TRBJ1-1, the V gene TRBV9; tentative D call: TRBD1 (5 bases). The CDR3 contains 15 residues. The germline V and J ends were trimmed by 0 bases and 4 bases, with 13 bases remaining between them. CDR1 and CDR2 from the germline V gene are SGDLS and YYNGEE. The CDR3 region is CASSVDWGGVTEAFF. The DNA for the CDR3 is TGTGCCAGCAGCGTAGATTGGGGCGGGGTCACTGAAGCTTTCTTT. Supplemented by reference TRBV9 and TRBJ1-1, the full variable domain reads DSGVTQTPKHLITATGQRVTLRCSPRSGDLSVYWYQQSLDQGLQFLIQYYNGEERAKGNILERFSAQQFPDLHSELNLSSLELGDSALYFCASSVDWGGVTEAFFGQGTRLTVV.

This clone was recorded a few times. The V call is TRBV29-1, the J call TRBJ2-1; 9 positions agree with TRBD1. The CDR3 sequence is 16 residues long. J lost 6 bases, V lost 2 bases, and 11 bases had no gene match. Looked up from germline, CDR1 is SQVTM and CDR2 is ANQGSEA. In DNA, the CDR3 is TGCAGCGTTGAAAATCCGGGGACAGGGAGCCTCAATGAGCAGTTCTTC. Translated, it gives CSVENPGTGSLNEQFF.

Here the CDR3 reads CASSEAGLDQPQHF. The CDR3 DNA follows: TGCGCCAGCAGTGAGGCAGGGCTGGATCAGCCCCAGCATTTT. This chain connects TRBV10-2 to TRBJ1-5, with a tentative D call TRBD1 (5 bases). With 2 bases removed from V and 5 bases from J, the gap between germline ends came to 10 bases. The CDR3 extends over 14 amino acids. Germline CDR1 reads WSHSY; CDR2 reads SAAADI.

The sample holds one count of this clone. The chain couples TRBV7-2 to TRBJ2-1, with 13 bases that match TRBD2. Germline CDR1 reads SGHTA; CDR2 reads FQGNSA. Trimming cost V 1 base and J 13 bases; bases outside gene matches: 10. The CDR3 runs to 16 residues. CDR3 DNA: TGTGCCAGCAGCTTAGAAGTTACTAGCGGGAGGGAAAGACAGTTCTTC. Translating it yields CASSLEVTSGRERQFF.

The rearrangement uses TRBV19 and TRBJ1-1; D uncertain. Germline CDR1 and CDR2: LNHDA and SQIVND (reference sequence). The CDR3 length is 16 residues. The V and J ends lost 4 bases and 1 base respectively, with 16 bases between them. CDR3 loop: CASSKPSLRANTEAFF. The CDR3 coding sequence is TGTGCCAGTAGTAAACCCTCCCTGAGAGCGAACACTGAAGCTTTCTTT.

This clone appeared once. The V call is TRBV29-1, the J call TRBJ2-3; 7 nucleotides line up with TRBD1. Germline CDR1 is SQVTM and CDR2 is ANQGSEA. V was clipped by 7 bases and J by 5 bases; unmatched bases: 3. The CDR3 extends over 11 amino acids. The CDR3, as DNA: TGCAGCGGGAGACAGGGAGATACGCAGTATTTT. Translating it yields CSGRQGDTQYF.

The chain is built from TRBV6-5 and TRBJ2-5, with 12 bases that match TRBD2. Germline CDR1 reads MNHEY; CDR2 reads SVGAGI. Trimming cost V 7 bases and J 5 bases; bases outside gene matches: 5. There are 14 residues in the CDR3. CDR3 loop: CASTSGGARETQYF. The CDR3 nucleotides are TGTGCCAGCACTAGCGGGGGGGCTCGGGAGACCCAGTACTTC.

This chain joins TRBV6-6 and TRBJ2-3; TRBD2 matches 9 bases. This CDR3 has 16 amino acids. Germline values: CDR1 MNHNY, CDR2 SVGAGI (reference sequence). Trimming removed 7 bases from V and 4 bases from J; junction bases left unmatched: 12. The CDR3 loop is CASTPGLAGRADTQYF. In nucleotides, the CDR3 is TGTGCCAGCACCCCCGGGCTAGCGGGACGGGCAGATACGCAGTATTTT.

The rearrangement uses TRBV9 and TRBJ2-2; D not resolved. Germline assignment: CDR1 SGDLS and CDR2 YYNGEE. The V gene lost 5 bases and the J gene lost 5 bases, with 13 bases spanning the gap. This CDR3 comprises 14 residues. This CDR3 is CASSPGPRTGELFF. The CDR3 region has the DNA TGTGCCAGCAGTCCTGGGCCAAGGACCGGGGAGCTGTTTTTT.

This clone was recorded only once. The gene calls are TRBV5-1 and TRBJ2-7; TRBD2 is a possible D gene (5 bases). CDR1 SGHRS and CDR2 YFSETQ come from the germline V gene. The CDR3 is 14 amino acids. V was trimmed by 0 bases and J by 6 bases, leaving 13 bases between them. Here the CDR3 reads CASSLGSVAGEQYF. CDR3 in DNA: TGCGCCAGCAGCTTGGGTAGCGTGGCAGGCGAGCAGTACTTC.

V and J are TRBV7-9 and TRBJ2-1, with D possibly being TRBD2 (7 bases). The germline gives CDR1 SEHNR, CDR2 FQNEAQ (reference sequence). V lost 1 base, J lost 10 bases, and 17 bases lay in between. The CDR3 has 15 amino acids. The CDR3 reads CASSLGGGPVGEQFF. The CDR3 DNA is TGTGCCAGCAGCTTAGGCGGGGGCCCAGTGGGGGAGCAGTTCTTC.

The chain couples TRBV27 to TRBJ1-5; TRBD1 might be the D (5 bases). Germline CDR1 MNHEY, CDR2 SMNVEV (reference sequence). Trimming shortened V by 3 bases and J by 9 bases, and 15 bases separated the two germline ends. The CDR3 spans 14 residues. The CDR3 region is CASSLLGRAGPQHF. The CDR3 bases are TGTGCCAGCAGTTTGTTAGGCAGGGCCGGGCCCCAGCATTTT.

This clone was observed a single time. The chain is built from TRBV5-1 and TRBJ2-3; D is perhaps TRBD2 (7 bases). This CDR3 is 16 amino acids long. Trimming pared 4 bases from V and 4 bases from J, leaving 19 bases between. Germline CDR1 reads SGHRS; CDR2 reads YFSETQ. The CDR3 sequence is CASSLEGGGGADTQYF. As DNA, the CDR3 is TGCGCCAGCAGCCTCGAAGGAGGGGGAGGGGCAGATACGCAGTATTTT.

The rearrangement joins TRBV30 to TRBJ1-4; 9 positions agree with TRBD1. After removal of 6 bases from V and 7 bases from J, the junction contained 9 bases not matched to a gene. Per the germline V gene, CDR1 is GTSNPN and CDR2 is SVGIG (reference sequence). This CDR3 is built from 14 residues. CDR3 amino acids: CACPGQGLGEKLFF. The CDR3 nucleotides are TGTGCCTGCCCCGGACAGGGGTTGGGTGAAAAACTGTTTTTT.

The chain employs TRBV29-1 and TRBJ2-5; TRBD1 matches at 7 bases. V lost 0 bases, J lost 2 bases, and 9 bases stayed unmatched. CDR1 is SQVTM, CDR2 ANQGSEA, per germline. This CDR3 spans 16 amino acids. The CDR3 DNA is TGCAGCGTTGAAGAGATTGGGGGACAGATTCAAGAGACCCAGTACTTC. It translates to CSVEEIGGQIQETQYF.

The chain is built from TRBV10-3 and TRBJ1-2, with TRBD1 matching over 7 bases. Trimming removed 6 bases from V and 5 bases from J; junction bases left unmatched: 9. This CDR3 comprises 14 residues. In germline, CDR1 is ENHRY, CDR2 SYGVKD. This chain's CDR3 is CAIRDPTGLYGYTF. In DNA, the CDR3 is TGTGCCATCAGGGACCCGACAGGGTTATATGGCTACACCTTC.

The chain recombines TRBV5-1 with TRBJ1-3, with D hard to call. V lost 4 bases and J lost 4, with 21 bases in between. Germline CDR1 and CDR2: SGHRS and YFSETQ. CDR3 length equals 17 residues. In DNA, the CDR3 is TGCGCCAGCAGCGACGTTGGGCTTGCGAAAGAGGGAAACACCATATATTTT. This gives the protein CASSDVGLAKEGNTIYF.

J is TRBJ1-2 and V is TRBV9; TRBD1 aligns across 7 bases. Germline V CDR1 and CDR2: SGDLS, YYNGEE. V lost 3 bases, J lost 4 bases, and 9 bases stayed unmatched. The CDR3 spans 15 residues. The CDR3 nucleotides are TGTGCCAGCAGCGGGCCCTTGACAGGGAGCTATGGCTACACCTTC. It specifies CASSGPLTGSYGYTF. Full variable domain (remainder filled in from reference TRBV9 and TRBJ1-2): DSGVTQTPKHLITATGQRVTLRCSPRSGDLSVYWYQQSLDQGLQFLIQYYNGEERAKGNILERFSAQQFPDLHSELNLSSLELGDSALYFCASSGPLTGSYGYTFGSGTRLTVV.

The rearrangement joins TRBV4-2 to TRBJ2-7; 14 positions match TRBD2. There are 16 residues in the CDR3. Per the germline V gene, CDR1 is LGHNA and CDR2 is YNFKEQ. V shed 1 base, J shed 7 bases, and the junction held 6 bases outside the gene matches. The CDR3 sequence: CASSQAFGLAGGEQYF. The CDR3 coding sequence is TGTGCCAGCAGCCAAGCCTTCGGACTAGCGGGGGGAGAGCAGTACTTC.